The clone carrying this T cell receptor (beta chain) showed up many times. What it binds is not known. MiXCR was run by TCRdb on the 5' RACE reads, yielding one entry per CDR3 protein. Altogether about 400,000 distinct CDR3 sequences are present, approximately 18% being singletons, with the ten largest covering roughly 21%. This record belongs to a study of T-cell memory formation after mild COVID-19. Study details: TCR clusters showed largely donor specificity.

The CDR3 is 16 amino acids. J was trimmed by 1 base and V by 5 bases; bases with no gene match: 5. Germline V gives CDR1 SGHTA, CDR2 FQGTGA. Findings and caveats of the study: Of the contracting clones, CD4+ ones lay mainly in CM and EM, and CD8+ ones in EMRA. Within pre-infection memory, some responding clones were found, suggesting cross-reactive memory joined.

What was sequenced was PBMCs or a T cell subset sorted from them (not recorded which). The chain links TRBV7-3 to TRBJ2-3; 11 nucleotides line up with TRBD2. This clonotype originated in a man between 18 and 29 years old who had mild COVID-19 (a few samples of this study predate the infection). Cell type and time point are not known. CDR3 region: CASSLTLAGGTDTQYF. Written as DNA, the CDR3 is TGTGCCAGCAGCCTCACACTAGCGGGGGGCACAGATACGCAGTATTTT.